The next 17 T cell receptor beta chains were all read from a single sample in a study of beta chain features in type 1 diabetes. Study observations and caveats: In every one of the four CD4+ subsets, TCRB CDR3s were moderately but significantly shorter in Type 1 diabetes patients.

Antigens for these TCRs are unknown. Expressed TCRB transcripts were sequenced after all isolated RNA was converted to cDNA. Profiling relied on immunoSEQ multiplex PCR, and the TCRdb table lists in-frame clones only, not all of them. The sample holds 20,000 to 25,000 clones, around 65% seen once. The source material was stem cell memory CD4+ T cells from blood. The receptor set was obtained from a middle-aged woman with type 1 diabetes.

This chain connects TRBV7-9 to TRBJ1-1; D is unclear. Trimming pared 1 base from V and 1 base from J, leaving 4 bases between. CDR3 length equals 13 residues. Germline V lookup: CDR1 SEHNR, CDR2 FQNEAQ (reference sequence). DNA for the CDR3: TGTGCCAGCAGCTTAGAACAGAACACTGAAGCTTTCTTT. It encodes CASSLEQNTEAFF.

The chain links TRBV5-1 to TRBJ1-2; TRBD1 is a possible D gene (5 bases). From germline, CDR1 is SGHRS and CDR2 YFSETQ. Deletions cut 4 bases from V and 2 bases from J, with 21 bases between. The CDR3 is made up of 17 amino acids. Written as DNA, the CDR3 is TGCGCCAGCAGCGGAGGGACGGCAGACCAGTACAACTATGGCTACACCTTC. Protein: CASSGGTADQYNYGYTF.

This clone was observed a handful of times. The chain joins TRBV9 to TRBJ1-4, with a tentative D call TRBD1 (5 bases). This CDR3 is 13 amino acids long. The germline gives CDR1 SGDLS, CDR2 YYNGEE. V lost 3 bases and J 5 bases, leaving 8 bases between the germline ends. The CDR3 is CASSAQGNEKLFF. The CDR3 DNA follows: TGTGCCAGCAGCGCCCAGGGAAATGAAAAACTGTTTTTT.

The chain has TRBV28 and TRBJ1-2; D possibly corresponds to TRBD1 (5 bases). CDR3 length equals 14 residues. Germline V lookup: CDR1 MDHEN, CDR2 SYDVKM. Deletions cut 6 bases from V and 5 bases from J, with 16 bases between. CDR3 residues: CASRPPGLLYGYTF. The CDR3 nucleotides are TGTGCCAGCAGACCACCGGGACTGCTGTATGGCTACACCTTC.

The V call is TRBV6-6, the J call TRBJ2-7; 9 bases match TRBD2. Germline-derived CDR1 and CDR2 are MNHNY and SVGAGI (reference sequence). The CDR3 is made up of 15 amino acids. V lost 2 bases, J lost 6 bases, and 8 bases stayed unmatched. The CDR3 region has the DNA TGTGCCAGCAGTTACCCCCAGCGGGGGGAGGGCGAGCAGTACTTC. Its translation is CASSYPQRGEGEQYF.

This chain connects TRBV25-1 to TRBJ2-3; no clear D. Deletions cut 2 bases from V and 1 base from J, with 7 bases between. Germline CDR1 reads MGHDK; CDR2 reads SYGVNS. CDR3 length: 14 amino acids. DNA of the CDR3: TGTGCCAGCAGTGAAGGCATTGGCACAGATACGCAGTATTTT. Protein product: CASSEGIGTDTQYF.

This rearrangement joins TRBV7-3 to TRBJ1-2, with 7 bases lining up with TRBD1. Germline loops: CDR1 SGHTA, CDR2 FQGTGA. The CDR3 is 13 residues long. V was clipped by 5 bases and J by 3 bases; unmatched bases: 3. This CDR3 is CASSAQGDYGYTF. The CDR3 nucleotides are TGTGCCAGCAGCGCCCAGGGGGACTATGGCTACACCTTC.

Only a few counts were recorded for this clone. The genes are TRBV4-3 and TRBJ1-2; D remains unclear. CDR1 is LGHNA and CDR2 is YSLEER in the germline V gene. The length of the CDR3 is 15 residues. Trimming cost V 0 bases and J 4 bases, with 12 bases left between them. For the CDR3, the DNA is TGCGCCAGCAGCCAAGATCGGGTCGAACGCTATGGCTACACCTTC. As protein: CASSQDRVERYGYTF.

This chain connects TRBV4-3 to TRBJ2-2; D perhaps matches TRBD2 (5 bases). From germline, CDR1 is LGHNA and CDR2 YSLEER. CDR3 length: 16 amino acids. Trimming cost V 0 bases and J 0 bases, with 8 bases left between them. CDR3 in amino acids: CASSQEGGSNTGELFF. In DNA, the CDR3 is TGCGCCAGCAGCCAAGAAGGCGGGTCGAACACCGGGGAGCTGTTTTTT.

V gene TRBV19 combines with J gene TRBJ1-5; D is unclear. Trimming cost V 1 base and J 1 base, with 8 bases left between them. Germline V gene data show CDR1 as LNHDA and CDR2 as SQIVND (reference sequence). CDR3 size: 15 residues. CDR3 loop: CASSIGGLSNQPQHF. In DNA, the CDR3 is TGTGCCAGTAGTATAGGCGGCCTAAGCAATCAGCCCCAGCATTTT. Using reference TRBV19 and TRBJ1-5 for the parts outside the CDR3, the full variable domain is DGGITQSPKYLFRKEGQNVTLSCEQNLNHDAMYWYRQDPGQGLRLIYYSQIVNDFQKGDIAEGYSVSREKKESFPLTVTSAQKNPTAFYLCASSIGGLSNQPQHFGDGTRLSIL.

This clone has only one observation. This chain joins TRBV7-8 and TRBJ2-7, with 9 bases aligning to TRBD2. This CDR3 is 15 amino acids long. Trimming at V came to 0 bases and at J to 6 bases, leaving 6 bases not matched to a gene. The germline CDR1 and CDR2 sequences are SGHVS and FQNEAQ. CDR3: CASSLAPGLAFEQYF. The CDR3 bases are TGTGCCAGCAGCTTAGCGCCTGGACTAGCGTTCGAGCAGTACTTC. Combining the CDR3 with reference TRBV7-8 and TRBJ2-7 gives the whole variable domain GAGVSQSPRYKVAKRGQDVALRCDPISGHVSLFWYQQALGQGPEFLTYFQNEAQLDKSGLPSDRFFAERPEGSVSTLKIQRTQQEDSAVYLCASSLAPGLAFEQYFGPGTRLTVT.

V and J are TRBV5-1 and TRBJ1-1; 8 nucleotides match TRBD1. The CDR3 runs 15 residues. The germline V gene encodes CDR1 SGHRS and CDR2 YFSETQ. The V segment lost 4 bases and the J segment 1 base; nucleotides outside the gene matches: 6. For the CDR3, the DNA is TGCGCCAGCAGCGCCGCCGGGACAGGGAACACTGAAGCTTTCTTT. It codes for CASSAAGTGNTEAFF.

This clone was recorded a few times. The rearrangement links TRBV19 to TRBJ2-1; TRBD2 agrees at 8 bases. In germline, CDR1 is LNHDA, CDR2 SQIVND (reference sequence). V dropped 6 bases and J dropped 0; count of bases not matched to a gene: 4. The CDR3 runs to 15 residues. CDR3 DNA sequence: TGTGCCAGTAGCCAGAGCGGGAGCTCCTACAATGAGCAGTTCTTC. Translating gives CASSQSGSSYNEQFF.

The V gene is TRBV5-1, the J gene TRBJ2-3; 15 nucleotides match TRBD2. The V and J ends lost 3 bases and 6 bases, in that order; junction bases with no gene match: 8. The germline V gene has CDR1 SGHRS and CDR2 YFSETQ. This CDR3 contains 17 residues. CDR3 protein: CASSYGTSGGSADTQYF. The CDR3 nucleotides are TGCGCCAGCAGCTACGGGACTAGCGGGGGGTCGGCGGATACGCAGTATTTT. The complete variable domain, with remaining parts taken from reference TRBV5-1 and TRBJ2-3, reads KAGVTQTPRYLIKTRGQQVTLSCSPISGHRSVSWYQQTPGQGLQFLFEYFSETQRNKGNFPGRFSGRQFSNSRSEMNVSTLELGDSALYLCASSYGTSGGSADTQYFGPGTRLTVL.

This chain connects TRBV6-1 to TRBJ2-5; 12 bases are shared with TRBD2. Trimming removed 5 bases from V and 7 bases from J; junction bases left unmatched: 5. Germline CDR1 and CDR2: MNHNS and SASEGT. This CDR3 is built from 14 residues. CDR3 DNA sequence: TGTGCCAGCAGTTCTCAGACTAGCGGGGGGACCCAGTACTTC. It specifies CASSSQTSGGTQYF.

The chain uses TRBV10-3 and TRBJ1-6; 10 bases are a match to TRBD1. The trim removed 5 bases at V and 7 bases at J, leaving 11 bases unmatched. Germline loops: CDR1 ENHRY, CDR2 SYGVKD. CDR3 length: 17 amino acids. The CDR3 DNA is TGTGCCATCAGTTTTGCTGTGCCGGGACAGGGGAATTCACCCCTCCACTTT. Its protein is CAISFAVPGQGNSPLHF.

This clone was counted between two and nine times. The J gene is TRBJ2-1, the V gene TRBV11-2; perhaps TRBD2 as D (6 bases). Trimming left V 5 bases short and J 10 bases short, with 18 bases between. There are 14 residues in the CDR3. CDR1 SGHAT and CDR2 FQNNGV come from the germline V gene. CDR3 sequence (DNA): TGTGCCAGCAGCCCCCTGGCTAGCGCGGACGAGCAGTTCTTC. Its protein product is CASSPLASADEQFF.